The subject of this entry is one TCR beta chain. The antigen remains unidentified. The authors' processing: Junction-only immunoSEQ sequences carried no quality scores, so filtering differed. TCRdb's copy holds only in-frame clones and misses some; the assay was immunoSEQ multiplex PCR. From that table come the V and J calls and clone size; the DNA was used to work out D and trimming. This sample carries more than 400,000 clones, 95% to 97% of them seen once, and the ten largest clones take under 0.065%. Memory CD4+ cells were the fraction left after CD45RA+ naive selection. The sample originates from a study of shared clonotypes between healthy human individuals. About the research overall: Researchers assigned three CD4 naive, three CD4 memory, two CD8 naive and one CD8 memory plate to each donor. Findings and caveats of the study: A generally larger estimated richness was seen in naive subsets than in memory subsets.

CDR1 and CDR2 (germline): SGHNT, YENEEA. The CDR3 contains 11 residues. Trimming pared 3 bases from V and 3 bases from J, leaving 3 bases between. The sample was naive CD4+ T cells sorted from blood. As for subset: CD45RA+ positively selected. The receptor's source is a woman aged 25 to 39 in good health. The rearrangement links TRBV11-3 to TRBJ2-7; D not resolved. The chain's CDR3 is CASSFLYEQYF. The CDR3 DNA reads TGTGCCAGCAGCTTTCTCTACGAGCAGTACTTC.